This is a list of T cell receptor beta chains from one sample in a study of CD8 T cells in acute hepatitis C reinfection. Profiling relied on immunoSEQ multiplex PCR, and the TCRdb table lists in-frame clones only, not all of them. The sample lists tens of thousands of clones, roughly 88% seen once, with 11% in the top ten. Sequencing was carried out using naive CD8+ T cells from PBMCs. The receptors shown here come from a woman in her late teens or twenties who spontaneously cleared hepatitis C infection. Each CDR3 is given with its conserved first and last residue. Fields, in order: J gene, D gene, clone size, V gene, CDR3 protein, CDR3 DNA. The D gene is left open where the match is weak. Size is stated for part of the rows, as once, few or many counts, or as a class when the clone is expanded.

TRBJ2-1 TRBD2 NA TRBV6-5 CASSYGTSGSAEQFF TGTGCCAGCAGTTACGGGACTAGCGGGAGTGCTGAGCAGTTCTTC
TRBJ1-2 NA NA TRBV29-1 CSVGEGGSFYGYTF TGCAGCGTTGGGGAGGGGGGGTCTTTTTATGGCTACACCTTC
TRBJ1-5 NA NA TRBV11-2 CASSRTGNQPQHF TGTGCCAGCAGCCGGACGGGGAATCAGCCCCAGCATTTT
TRBJ2-7 NA NA TRBV21-1 CASSIHGTNLSYEQYF TGTGCCAGCAGCATCCACGGGACAAATTTGTCCTACGAGCAGTACTTC
TRBJ2-7 TRBD2 NA TRBV5-3 CARSLPRTSGQLYEQYF TGTGCCAGAAGCTTGCCCCGGACTAGCGGGCAACTCTACGAGCAGTACTTC
TRBJ2-7 TRBD2 NA TRBV7-6 CASSFQAGSYEQYF TGTGCCAGCAGCTTCCAAGCGGGATCCTACGAGCAGTACTTC
TRBJ2-2 TRBD2 NA TRBV2 CASSEALPASGIITGELFF TGTGCCAGCAGTGAAGCGCTTCCGGCTAGCGGGATTATCACCGGGGAGCTGTTTTTT
TRBJ1-2 NA once TRBV6-5 CASSYSNRGDDGYTF TGTGCCAGCAGTTACTCGAATAGGGGGGACGATGGCTACACCTTC
TRBJ2-7 TRBD2 NA TRBV5-4 CASSLTSGLGEQYF TGTGCCAGCAGCTTGACTAGCGGGTTAGGCGAGCAGTACTTC
TRBJ2-1 NA NA TRBV7-8 CASSGDFNEQFF TGTGCCAGCAGCGGGGACTTCAATGAGCAGTTCTTC
TRBJ1-2 TRBD1 NA TRBV7-9 CASSDGQGANYGYTF TGTGCCAGCAGCGACGGACAGGGGGCTAACTATGGCTACACCTTC
TRBJ2-2 TRBD1 NA TRBV7-8 CASSFPGTVFTGELFF TGTGCCAGCAGCTTTCCCGGGACAGTTTTCACCGGGGAGCTGTTTTTT